The TCR beta chain under discussion was sequenced for a study of Ad26.COV2.S vaccination and SARS-CoV-2 variants. Whole-study results and caveats: Quantification of TCR breadth and depth may have yielded underestimates of total T cell responses. Measurement of non-spike TCR breadth gave similar results in vaccine and placebo recipients. Reported findings describe substantial breadth in spike-specific CD8+ and CD4+ T cell responses following vaccination.

TCRdb's table, derived via immunoSEQ multiplex PCR, lists solely in-frame clones and lacks some. The sample consists of 180,000 or so clones, around 88% of them appearing once. On this clone: Antigen unknown.

V was pared by 4 bases and J by 2 bases, with 6 bases of the junction left unmatched. Germline lookup yields CDR1 MNHEY and CDR2 SVGAGI. This CDR3 comprises 15 residues. Here the sequenced sample was peripheral blood, taken after recovery from COVID-19. This sequence joins TRBV6-5 and TRBJ2-7; 9 bases are a match to TRBD1. The source is a human donor who had recovered from COVID-19. CDR3 protein: CASSFGTGSTYEQYF. Here the CDR3 DNA reads TGTGCCAGCAGTTTCGGGACAGGGAGTACCTACGAGCAGTACTTC.